These 26 T cell receptor beta chains share one sample of origin, sequenced in a study of siplizumab effects on memory and regulatory T cells. The table came from immunoSEQ multiplex PCR; TCRdb's copy has only in-frame clones and leaves some out. The data show some 46,000 clones, over 90% seen once. Sequenced material: CD8+ T cells sorted from blood. The source is a human donor in good health.

This clone has only one observation. V gene TRBV11-2 combines with J gene TRBJ2-3; 7 bases are shared with TRBD1. CDR3 length equals 15 residues. V lost 3 bases to trimming and J lost 4 bases; unmatched junction nucleotides: 7. Germline V CDR1 and CDR2: SGHAT, FQNNGV. The CDR3 is CASSFHRGAADTQYF. The CDR3 DNA sequence: TGTGCCAGCAGCTTTCACAGGGGTGCGGCAGATACGCAGTATTTT.

This sequence joins TRBV19 and TRBJ2-1; tentative D call: TRBD1 (5 bases). Trimming left V 1 base short and J 7 bases short, with 14 bases between. Germline V gives CDR1 LNHDA, CDR2 SQIVND (reference sequence). CDR3 length: 15 amino acids. The DNA for the CDR3 is TGTGCCAGTAGTATAGTCCAGGGATTAGGGAATGAGCAGTTCTTC. This encodes CASSIVQGLGNEQFF.

This chain joins TRBV19 and TRBJ2-1, with D unresolved. This CDR3 spans 15 amino acids. Germline loops: CDR1 LNHDA, CDR2 SQIVND (reference sequence). With 10 bases removed from V and 5 bases from J, the gap between germline ends came to 21 bases. The CDR3 sequence: CATREKSYPHNEQFF. The CDR3 DNA is TGTGCCACTCGAGAAAAGTCCTATCCCCACAATGAGCAGTTCTTC.

This chain connects TRBV27 to TRBJ2-2; D may be TRBD2 (6 bases). The ends were cut back, 3 bases at V and 6 bases at J, with 11 bases in the middle. This CDR3 is 14 amino acids long. The germline V gene encodes CDR1 MNHEY and CDR2 SMNVEV (reference sequence). In DNA, the CDR3 is TGTGCCAGCAGTTTGGCGGGATTGGCCGGGGAGCTGTTTTTT. It codes for CASSLAGLAGELFF.

The genes are TRBV6-5 and TRBJ1-5; D is uncertain. With 7 bases removed from V and 0 bases from J, the gap between germline ends came to 13 bases. CDR1 is MNHEY and CDR2 is SVGAGI in the germline V gene. The CDR3 consists of 15 residues. The CDR3 nucleotides read TGTGCCAGCACCGCAAGTTTAACTAGCAATCAGCCCCAGCATTTT. It is translated as CASTASLTSNQPQHF.

This chain connects TRBV29-1 to TRBJ1-2; D may be TRBD1 (5 bases). Germline values: CDR1 SQVTM, CDR2 ANQGSEA. The CDR3 totals 11 residues. V lost 4 bases and J lost 10, with 13 bases in between. Here the CDR3 reads CSVAGSGHYTF. CDR3 coding DNA: TGCAGCGTTGCTGGGTCAGGGCACTACACCTTC.

This clone was observed once. The rearrangement links TRBV9 to TRBJ2-1, with 8 positions matching TRBD2. Trimming removed 0 bases from V and 9 bases from J; junction bases left unmatched: 5. Germline CDR1 SGDLS, CDR2 YYNGEE. This CDR3 contains 14 residues. The CDR3 DNA sequence: TGTGCCAGCAGCGTAGATAGCGGGGAGGGTGAGCAGTTCTTC. Protein product: CASSVDSGEGEQFF.

V usage is TRBV27 and J usage is TRBJ2-1; weak D call: TRBD2 (5 bases). V dropped 8 bases and J dropped 8 bases, with 19 bases sitting between them. Per germline, CDR1 MNHEY and CDR2 SMNVEV (reference sequence). The CDR3 loop spans 14 amino acids. The CDR3: CASALEGLTDEQFF. The CDR3 nucleotides are TGTGCCAGCGCCTTAGAGGGTTTAACGGATGAGCAGTTCTTC.

V is TRBV4-1 and J is TRBJ2-7; 10 positions match TRBD1. The CDR3 is made up of 16 amino acids. V was clipped by 4 bases and J by 3 bases; unmatched bases: 9. Looked up from germline, CDR1 is MGHRA and CDR2 is YSYEKL. The CDR3 DNA reads as TGCGCCAGCAGCCCACGAGGACAGGGGGGACACTACGAGCAGTACTTC. This codes for CASSPRGQGGHYEQYF.

The V gene is TRBV9, the J gene TRBJ2-7; weak D call: TRBD1 (6 bases). The CDR3 totals 13 residues. Trimming took 4 bases from V and 2 from J, leaving 10 bases between them. The germline V gene encodes CDR1 SGDLS and CDR2 YYNGEE. CDR3 protein: CASSRDTPYEQYF. As DNA, the CDR3 is TGTGCCAGCAGCCGGGACACTCCCTACGAGCAGTACTTC.

The chain recombines TRBV10-1 with TRBJ2-5; 9 nucleotides match TRBD2. The V segment lost 6 bases and the J segment 3 bases; nucleotides outside the gene matches: 20. CDR3 length equals 19 residues. Germline CDR1 and CDR2: WNHNN and SYGVQD (reference sequence). In nucleotides, the CDR3 is TGCGCCAGCAGGGGACCCGTGGGACTAGCTCCACTTAGGGAAGAGACCCAGTACTTC. Translating gives CASRGPVGLAPLREETQYF.

This clone is a singleton in its sample. The CDR3 DNA reads TGTGCCAGCAGTACTTCACAGGGCTCTGGCAATCAGCCCCAGCATTTT. Its translation: CASSTSQGSGNQPQHF. The rearrangement joins TRBV6-6 to TRBJ1-5; D perhaps matches TRBD1 (6 bases). The germline V gene has CDR1 MNHNY and CDR2 SVGAGI (reference sequence). CDR3 length equals 16 residues. Trimming cost V 5 bases and J 2 bases, with 16 bases left between them.

The chain has TRBV27 and TRBJ2-3; D unclear. Germline CDR1 is MNHEY and CDR2 is SMNVEV (reference sequence). The CDR3 contains 12 residues. Trimming took off 6 bases at V and 2 bases at J, with 6 bases between the two ends. CDR3 coding DNA: TGTGCCAGCAGCCCTTACACAGATACGCAGTATTTT. The encoded protein is CASSPYTDTQYF.

The J gene is TRBJ1-5, the V gene TRBV27, with 9 bases matching TRBD1. V trimming: 6 bases; J trimming: 0 bases; junction bases outside the gene matches: 9. Per the germline V gene, CDR1 is MNHEY and CDR2 is SMNVEV (reference sequence). The CDR3 extends over 17 amino acids. In DNA, the CDR3 is TGTGCCAGCAGAGCGGACAGGGGACCGTATAGCAATCAGCCCCAGCATTTT. Translating gives CASRADRGPYSNQPQHF.

V and J are TRBV2 and TRBJ2-6, with no clear D. V was pared by 7 bases and J by 5 bases, with 9 bases between. From germline, CDR1 is SNHLY and CDR2 FYNNEI. The CDR3 runs 13 residues. CDR3 in amino acids: CASTLLRANVLTF. The CDR3 DNA follows: TGTGCCAGCACTCTTTTAAGGGCCAACGTCCTGACTTTC.

The rearrangement joins TRBV23-1 to TRBJ2-7; D is undetermined. TRBV23-1 is filed as an ORF, its function uncertain. The CDR3 is made up of 14 amino acids. Trimming shortened V by 4 bases and J by 3 bases, and 13 bases separated the two germline ends. The CDR3 loop is CASSRRTKNYEQYF. In DNA, the CDR3 is TGCGCCAGCAGTCGGAGAACAAAGAACTACGAGCAGTACTTC.

The chain has TRBV2 and TRBJ2-7; a possible D gene is TRBD2 (6 bases). V shed 10 bases and J shed 6 bases, with 16 bases lying between them. The CDR3 contains 12 residues. The germline V gene encodes CDR1 SNHLY and CDR2 FYNNEI. CDR3 bases: TGTGCCATCCAACTAGCAGTCAGCGAGCAGTACTTC. Residues: CAIQLAVSEQYF.

This clone was recorded once. The chain employs TRBV5-6 and TRBJ1-2; possible D gene TRBD1, 5 bases. Trimming removed 5 bases at V and 4 bases at J, with 9 bases between. Germline-derived CDR1 and CDR2 are SGHDT and YYEEEE. The CDR3 is 12 amino acids. The CDR3 is CASRPQGYGYTF. CDR3 nucleotide sequence: TGTGCCAGCAGACCTCAGGGCTATGGCTACACCTTC.

This clone was observed a single time. V gene TRBV7-8 combines with J gene TRBJ2-1, with TRBD2 matching over 10 bases. The CDR3 length is 17 residues. V dropped 4 bases and J dropped 4; count of bases not matched to a gene: 10. Germline-derived CDR1 and CDR2 are SGHVS and FQNEAQ. CDR3 amino acids: CASSSDTSGKTYNEQFF. The CDR3 DNA reads as TGTGCCAGCAGCTCTGACACTAGCGGGAAAACGTACAATGAGCAGTTCTTC.

On this clone itself: The same CDR3 can be traced to other DNA sequences in this sample. The chain is built from TRBV27 and TRBJ1-3, with 7 nucleotides matching TRBD1. Germline values: CDR1 MNHEY, CDR2 SMNVEV (reference sequence). J gave up 4 bases and V 0 bases, and 6 bases lay outside the gene matches. The CDR3 runs to 16 residues. CDR3 nucleotide sequence: TGTGCCAGCAGTTTATCAGGAGGGGGCTTCGGAAACACCATATATTTT. Its translation is CASSLSGGGFGNTIYF.

This clone came up once. V usage is TRBV30 and J usage is TRBJ1-1; a weak D match, TRBD1 (5 bases). The ends were cut back, 3 bases at V and 2 bases at J, with 13 bases in the middle. This CDR3 spans 14 amino acids. Germline assignment: CDR1 GTSNPN and CDR2 SVGIG (reference sequence). CDR3 nucleotides: TGTGCCTGGAGGGCCGGGGGTAGCAACACTGAAGCTTTCTTT. The encoded protein is CAWRAGGSNTEAFF.

This chain links TRBV10-3 with TRBJ2-1; D gene uncertain. Trimming removed 2 bases from V and 2 bases from J, with 13 bases in between. The CDR3 has 16 residues. CDR1 and CDR2 from the germline V gene are ENHRY and SYGVKD. In nucleotides, the CDR3 is TGTGCCATCAGTGAGGCCGAAGTCGGCGCCTACAATGAGCAGTTCTTC. It is translated as CAISEAEVGAYNEQFF.

V gene TRBV7-9 combines with J gene TRBJ2-7, with 7 bases fitting TRBD2. This CDR3 contains 12 residues. The trim removed 8 bases at V and 3 bases at J, leaving 4 bases unmatched. Germline V gives CDR1 SEHNR, CDR2 FQNEAQ (reference sequence). As DNA, the CDR3 is TGTGCCAGCCTAGCGGAAGACTACGAGCAGTACTTC. Amino acid sequence: CASLAEDYEQYF.

This sequence joins TRBV10-2 and TRBJ1-5, with D unclear. CDR3 length equals 13 residues. Germline CDR1 WSHSY, CDR2 SAAADI. Deletions cut 5 bases from V and 0 bases from J, with 5 bases between. CDR3 loop: CASSSYSNQPQHF. The CDR3, as DNA: TGCGCCAGCAGTTCGTATAGCAATCAGCCCCAGCATTTT.

This clone was seen just once. The genes are TRBV5-1 and TRBJ2-5, with D tentatively TRBD1 or TRBD2 (5 bases each). CDR1 is SGHRS, CDR2 YFSETQ, per germline. V gave up 7 bases and J gave up 2 bases, with 18 bases separating them. This CDR3 contains 15 residues. The CDR3 DNA sequence: TGCGCCAGCCTCGCCGGTGGGTGGGGGCAAGAGACCCAGTACTTC. This gives the protein CASLAGGWGQETQYF.

The V gene is TRBV11-2, the J gene TRBJ2-1; D is possibly TRBD2 (5 bases). Between the trimmed V and J ends, which lost 1 base and 5 bases, there was a span of 15 bases. Germline values: CDR1 SGHAT, CDR2 FQNNGV. This CDR3 has 16 residues. The CDR3 here is CASSLVHTRENNEQFF. As DNA, the CDR3 is TGTGCCAGCAGCTTAGTCCACACTAGGGAAAACAATGAGCAGTTCTTC.